This T cell receptor (beta chain) was sequenced for a study of cytomegalovirus exposure and HLA in healthy donors. This clone showed up just a few times. The target antigen is unknown. Study-level points and caveats: Investigators reported 150 to 200 TCR beta chains as tied to cytomegalovirus.

Some clones are missing from TCRdb's copy, which holds only in-frame ones; the method was immunoSEQ multiplex PCR. The sample gives 110,000 or so clones, less than 90% of which show up once; about 4.2% is in the top ten. This sequence was found in a man aged 18-30 years in good health and CMV-seropositive. Sequencing input: PBMCs.

This CDR3 is CASSTPSGGIGEQFF. As DNA, the CDR3 is TGTGCCAGCAGTACACCTAGCGGGGGGATTGGGGAGCAGTTCTTC. V usage is TRBV6-5 and J usage is TRBJ2-1; 11 nucleotides align to TRBD2. The V gene end was trimmed by 5 bases and the J gene end by 10 bases; junction bases not matched to a gene: 10. This CDR3 region has 15 residues. Germline CDR1 is MNHEY and CDR2 is SVGAGI.